This entry is about one TCR beta chain. What it binds is unknown. Per germline, CDR1 MNHEY and CDR2 SVGAGI. V lost 2 bases, J lost 1 base, and 3 bases stayed unmatched. The CDR3 has 16 residues. The sample is drawn from a study of a mutant IDH1 vaccine in newly diagnosed glioma. Study details: Treated patients had a mean age of roughly 40 years and a 62.5% male, 37.5% female split. Patients had received radiotherapy, temozolomide, or both previously, most receiving both. Points from the study as a whole: No link was apparently found between pseudoprogression and changes in top peripheral T cell clonotypes.

Time point noted: week 35, safety follow-up. The content of each vaccine dose was 300 ug of mutant IDH1 20-mer peptide, and topical imiquimod accompanied it. Patients received eight vaccinations in weeks 1, 3, 5, 7, 11, 15, 19, 23. TCRdb keeps only in-frame clones here, not all; method: immunoSEQ multiplex PCR. The table has approximately 47,000 clones, more than 75% seen once; the top ten hold around 5.7%. This clonotype was sampled from a woman between 40 and 55 years old with glioma. Sequenced here: PBMCs, sampled from a glioma patient whose treatment included an IDH1 peptide vaccine. V usage is TRBV6-5 and J usage is TRBJ2-3; the match to TRBD2 covers 10 bases. The CDR3 sequence is CASSYLLAGGTDTQYF. The CDR3 DNA sequence: TGTGCCAGCAGTTACCTCCTAGCGGGGGGCACAGATACGCAGTATTTT.